The rows below give T cell receptor beta chains drawn from one sample of a study of T cell changes during pregnancy in multiple sclerosis. Repertoires were generated with immunoSEQ multiplex PCR, while TCRdb's copy carries only in-frame clones and drops some. The sample shows tens of thousands of clones, over 90% of them seen only once. Sequenced here: CD8+ T cells from peripheral blood mononuclear cells, sampled in the third trimester of pregnancy. These receptors came from a female donor with multiple sclerosis, enrolled in a pregnancy study. CDR3s include the opening cysteine and the closing phenylalanine or tryptophan. D genes are given only for firm matches. Size is omitted from some rows. Given values are once, few, many or a class for expanded clones.

size,V,D,J,CDR3,DNA
NA,TRBV28,TRBD1,TRBJ2-5,CASSPRQGWETQYF,TGTGCCAGCAGTCCCAGACAGGGTTGGGAGACCCAGTACTTC
NA,TRBV7-9,TRBD2,TRBJ2-5,CASSPLAVQETQYF,TGTGCCAGCAGCCCCCTAGCGGTTCAAGAGACCCAGTACTTC
once,TRBV7-2,NA,TRBJ1-5,CASSAGYSNQPQHF,TGTGCCAGCAGCGCAGGGTATAGCAATCAGCCCCAGCATTTT
NA,TRBV19,TRBD1,TRBJ1-1,CASSIGGQGAFF,TGTGCCAGTAGTATAGGGGGACAGGGAGCTTTCTTT
NA,TRBV5-6,NA,TRBJ1-2,CASSQQGRGYTF,TGTGCCAGCAGCCAACAGGGTCGTGGCTACACCTTC
NA,TRBV9,TRBD2,TRBJ2-1,CASSPRLAGVEEQFF,TGTGCCAGCAGCCCGAGACTAGCGGGAGTAGAAGAGCAGTTCTTC
NA,TRBV5-1,TRBD1,TRBJ2-3,CASSLNPLDRGRSDTQYF,TGCGCCAGCAGCTTGAATCCCCTCGACAGGGGGCGGTCAGATACGCAGTATTTT
NA,TRBV5-1,NA,TRBJ1-1,CASSLSSPGAEAFF,TGCGCCAGCAGCTTGAGTTCGCCAGGGGCTGAAGCTTTCTTT
NA,TRBV10-1,TRBD2,TRBJ2-3,CASSDGTSGSETDTQYF,TGCGCCAGCAGTGATGGGACTAGCGGGAGTGAGACAGATACGCAGTATTTT
NA,TRBV27,TRBD1,TRBJ2-7,CASRLSGTGGAEQYF,TGTGCCAGCAGATTATCGGGGACAGGGGGCGCCGAGCAGTACTTC
NA,TRBV7-9,TRBD2,TRBJ2-1,CASSPVTSGRDSYNEQFF,TGTGCCAGCAGCCCGGTGACTAGCGGGAGGGATTCATACAATGAGCAGTTCTTC
NA,TRBV7-9,TRBD1,TRBJ1-4,CASSHQGVGEKLFF,TGTGCCAGCAGCCACCAGGGGGTAGGGGAAAAACTGTTTTTT
NA,TRBV19,NA,TRBJ2-7,CASSIGAGSLYEQYF,TGTGCCAGTAGTATAGGGGCGGGGTCGTTGTACGAGCAGTACTTC
NA,TRBV18,TRBD1,TRBJ2-7,CASSPDRTGAYEQYF,TGTGCCAGCTCACCAGATAGGACAGGGGCCTACGAGCAGTACTTC
NA,TRBV6-6,TRBD2,TRBJ2-3,CASSSGLARSTDTQYF,TGTGCCAGCAGTTCCGGACTAGCGCGAAGCACAGATACGCAGTATTTT
NA,TRBV30,TRBD1,TRBJ1-6,CAFEGGTGLGSNSPLHF,TGTGCCTTCGAAGGGGGGACAGGGTTGGGTTCTAATTCACCCCTCCACTTT
NA,TRBV9,TRBD2,TRBJ2-1,CASSAEIAGAYNEQFF,TGTGCCAGCAGCGCCGAAATAGCGGGAGCCTACAATGAGCAGTTCTTC
once,TRBV29-1,NA,TRBJ2-3,CSVKGSTDTQYF,TGCAGCGTTAAGGGGAGCACAGATACGCAGTATTTT
NA,TRBV27,TRBD2,TRBJ2-3,CASSSLLAPTDTQYF,TGTGCCAGCAGTTCCCTACTAGCGCCCACAGATACGCAGTATTTT
NA,TRBV11-2,NA,TRBJ1-2,CASSFLNGVGYTF,TGTGCCAGCAGCTTTCTCAACGGGGTTGGCTACACCTTC
NA,TRBV7-3,TRBD2,TRBJ2-7,CASSDGTSGSDEQYF,TGTGCCAGCAGCGACGGGACTAGCGGGAGTGACGAGCAGTACTTC
NA,TRBV27,NA,TRBJ2-7,CASSFDTDYEQYF,TGTGCCAGCAGTTTCGACACTGACTACGAGCAGTACTTC
NA,TRBV9,NA,TRBJ1-3,CASMDSLESTIYF,TGTGCCAGCATGGACAGTCTGGAAAGCACCATATATTTT
NA,TRBV7-2,NA,TRBJ2-5,CASSLVLAGETQYF,TGTGCCAGCAGCTTAGTTCTAGCTGGGGAGACCCAGTACTTC
NA,TRBV12-5,NA,TRBJ2-3,CASGLVIGGLDTQYF,TGTGCTAGTGGTTTGGTAATCGGAGGACTGGATACGCAGTATTTT
NA,TRBV6-5,NA,TRBJ1-3,CASSSEAAGNTIYF,TGTGCCAGCAGTTCCGAGGCGGCGGGAAACACCATATATTTT
NA,TRBV28,NA,TRBJ2-1,CASSLNTVNEQFF,TGTGCCAGCAGTTTGAACACAGTCAATGAGCAGTTCTTC
NA,TRBV4-3,NA,TRBJ1-2,CASSQDLEGYGYTF,TGCGCCAGCAGCCAAGATCTCGAGGGTTATGGCTACACCTTC
NA,TRBV27,TRBD1,TRBJ1-1,CASSLPGGSTEAFF,TGTGCCAGCAGTTTACCAGGGGGCTCAACTGAAGCTTTCTTT
NA,TRBV5-4,NA,TRBJ2-7,CASSFGHGTYEQYF,TGTGCCAGCAGCTTCGGACACGGAACCTACGAGCAGTACTTC
NA,TRBV14,TRBD2,TRBJ2-1,CASSQDPPAGVSHEQFF,TGTGCCAGCAGCCAAGATCCGCCAGCGGGAGTTTCCCATGAGCAGTTCTTC
NA,TRBV5-1,TRBD2,TRBJ2-3,CASSFRRTSGRTDTQYF,TGCGCCAGCAGCTTCCGCAGGACTAGCGGGAGGACCGATACGCAGTATTTT
NA,TRBV7-7,NA,TRBJ2-2,CASSSGLGNTGELFF,TGTGCCAGCAGCTCCGGACTGGGAAACACCGGGGAGCTGTTTTTT
NA,TRBV27,NA,TRBJ2-3,CASSPLTGTSTDTQYF,TGTGCCAGCAGCCCTTTGACAGGGACTAGCACAGATACGCAGTATTTT
NA,TRBV2,TRBD2,TRBJ2-7,CASSDPTSGRNHEQYF,TGTGCCAGCAGTGATCCGACTAGCGGGAGGAACCACGAGCAGTACTTC
NA,TRBV19,NA,TRBJ2-1,CASSDSVNNEQFF,TGTGCCAGTAGTGACAGTGTCAACAATGAGCAGTTCTTC
NA,TRBV30,TRBD2,TRBJ2-1,CAWIKLAGADEQFF,TGTGCCTGGATAAAACTAGCGGGAGCCGATGAGCAGTTCTTC
NA,TRBV4-1,TRBD1,TRBJ2-1,CASSQGQGADEQFF,TGCGCCAGCAGCCAAGGACAGGGGGCCGATGAGCAGTTCTTC
few,TRBV5-6,NA,TRBJ2-7,CASSLGASYEQYF,TGTGCCAGCAGCCTGGGAGCCTCCTACGAGCAGTACTTC
NA,TRBV5-1,TRBD1,TRBJ2-2,CASSHIPTGVGGELFF,TGCGCCAGCAGCCATATACCGACAGGGGTCGGCGGGGAGCTGTTTTTT
NA,TRBV19,TRBD1,TRBJ2-7,CASSYGTGYYEQYF,TGTGCCAGTAGTTATGGGACAGGGTACTACGAGCAGTACTTC
few,TRBV7-9,TRBD1,TRBJ1-1,CASSLTGTDEAFF,TGTGCCAGCAGCTTGACAGGGACGGATGAAGCTTTCTTT
NA,TRBV25-1,NA,TRBJ1-1,CASSELNTANTEAFF,TGTGCCAGCAGTGAATTAAACACAGCGAACACTGAAGCTTTCTTT
NA,TRBV9,TRBD2,TRBJ2-7,CASSPQPASGGSYEQYF,TGTGCCAGCAGCCCCCAACCTGCTAGCGGGGGCTCCTACGAGCAGTACTTC
NA,TRBV19,TRBD1,TRBJ2-2,CASSLDRGFAGELFF,TGTGCCAGTAGCCTGGACAGGGGGTTCGCCGGGGAGCTGTTTTTT
NA,TRBV5-1,NA,TRBJ2-7,CASYDVTESSYEQYF,TGCGCCAGTTACGACGTGACAGAAAGCTCCTACGAGCAGTACTTC
NA,TRBV27,TRBD1,TRBJ2-1,CASSLGQGDQSYNEQFF,TGTGCCAGCAGTCTTGGGCAGGGGGACCAATCCTACAATGAGCAGTTCTTC
NA,TRBV9,NA,TRBJ2-2,CASSVGNGYTGELFF,TGTGCCAGCAGCGTAGGGAACGGGTACACCGGGGAGCTGTTTTTT
NA,TRBV6-6,TRBD1,TRBJ2-7,CASGDSLGEQYF,TGTGCCAGCGGGGACAGTTTGGGGGAGCAGTACTTC
NA,TRBV4-2,TRBD2,TRBJ2-1,CASSQGTSGSYNEQFF,TGTGCCAGCAGCCAAGGGACTAGCGGCTCCTACAATGAGCAGTTCTTC
NA,TRBV29-1,TRBD2,TRBJ2-7,CSVEGSGRAGYEQYF,TGCAGCGTTGAAGGTAGCGGGAGGGCCGGATACGAGCAGTACTTC
NA,TRBV6-1,TRBD1,TRBJ2-7,CASNRWQGASYEQYF,TGTGCCAGCAATAGGTGGCAGGGGGCCTCCTACGAGCAGTACTTC